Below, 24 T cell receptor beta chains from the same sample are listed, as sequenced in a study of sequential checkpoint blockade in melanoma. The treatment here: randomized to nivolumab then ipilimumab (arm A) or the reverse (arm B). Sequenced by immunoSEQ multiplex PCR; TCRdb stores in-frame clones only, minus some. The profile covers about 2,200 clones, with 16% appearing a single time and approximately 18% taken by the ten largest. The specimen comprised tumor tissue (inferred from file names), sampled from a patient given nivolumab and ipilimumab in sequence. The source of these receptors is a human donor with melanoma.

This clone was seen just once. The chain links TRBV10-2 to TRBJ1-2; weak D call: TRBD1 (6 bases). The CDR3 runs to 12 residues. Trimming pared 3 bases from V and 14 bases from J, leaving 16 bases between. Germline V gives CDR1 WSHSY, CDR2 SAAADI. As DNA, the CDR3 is TGCGCCAGCAGTGATGGGGGCTGGGTCTGGACCTTC. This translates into CASSDGGWVWTF.

CDR3 protein: CASSPSTVSQETQYF. CDR3 sequence (DNA): TGCGCCAGCAGCCCTTCGACAGTTTCGCAAGAGACCCAGTACTTC. The chain recombines TRBV5-1 with TRBJ2-5, with D possibly matching TRBD1 (5 bases). The CDR3 is 15 residues long. Germline loops: CDR1 SGHRS, CDR2 YFSETQ. V lost 4 bases and J lost 2, with 15 bases in between.

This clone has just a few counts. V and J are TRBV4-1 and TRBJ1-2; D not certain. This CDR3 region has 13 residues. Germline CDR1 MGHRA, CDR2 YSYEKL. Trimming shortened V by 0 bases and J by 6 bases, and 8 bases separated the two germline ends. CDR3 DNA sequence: TGCGCCAGCAGCCAAGATCGTAGGGATGGCTACACCTTC. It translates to CASSQDRRDGYTF.

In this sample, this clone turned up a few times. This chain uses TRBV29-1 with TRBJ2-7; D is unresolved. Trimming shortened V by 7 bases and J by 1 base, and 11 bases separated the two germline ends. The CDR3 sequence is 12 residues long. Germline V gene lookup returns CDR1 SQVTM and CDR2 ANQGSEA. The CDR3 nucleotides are TGCAGCGCTACGGTGTGGTCCTACGAGCAGTACTTC. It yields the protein CSATVWSYEQYF.

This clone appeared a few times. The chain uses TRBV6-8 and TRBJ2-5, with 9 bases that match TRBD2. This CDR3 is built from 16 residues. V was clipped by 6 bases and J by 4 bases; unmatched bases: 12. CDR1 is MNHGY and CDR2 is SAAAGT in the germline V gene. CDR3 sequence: CASRPSGAGGGETQYF. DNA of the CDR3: TGTGCCAGCAGACCTTCCGGAGCGGGGGGCGGAGAGACCCAGTACTTC.

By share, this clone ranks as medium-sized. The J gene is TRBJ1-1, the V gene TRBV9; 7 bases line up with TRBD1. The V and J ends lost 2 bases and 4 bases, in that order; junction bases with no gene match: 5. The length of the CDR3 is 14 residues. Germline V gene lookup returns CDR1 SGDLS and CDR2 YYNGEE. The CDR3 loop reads CASSVQGEGTEAFF. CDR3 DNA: TGTGCCAGCAGCGTGCAGGGGGAGGGCACTGAAGCTTTCTTT.

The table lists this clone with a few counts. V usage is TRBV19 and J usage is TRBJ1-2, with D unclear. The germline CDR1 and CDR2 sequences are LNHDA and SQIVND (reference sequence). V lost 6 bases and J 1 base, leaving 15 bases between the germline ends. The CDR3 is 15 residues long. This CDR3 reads CASSMAGGVNYGYTF. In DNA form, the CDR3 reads TGTGCCAGTAGCATGGCGGGCGGCGTTAACTATGGCTACACCTTC. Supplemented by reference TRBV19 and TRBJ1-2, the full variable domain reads DGGITQSPKYLFRKEGQNVTLSCEQNLNHDAMYWYRQDPGQGLRLIYYSQIVNDFQKGDIAEGYSVSREKKESFPLTVTSAQKNPTAFYLCASSMAGGVNYGYTFGSGTRLTVV.

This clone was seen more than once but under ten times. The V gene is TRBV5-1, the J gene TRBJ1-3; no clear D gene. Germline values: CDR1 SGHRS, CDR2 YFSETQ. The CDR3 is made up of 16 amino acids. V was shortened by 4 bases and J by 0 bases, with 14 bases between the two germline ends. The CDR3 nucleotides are TGCGCCAGCAGCCCATTAGGTGTGAGCTCTGGAAACACCATATATTTT. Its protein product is CASSPLGVSSGNTIYF.

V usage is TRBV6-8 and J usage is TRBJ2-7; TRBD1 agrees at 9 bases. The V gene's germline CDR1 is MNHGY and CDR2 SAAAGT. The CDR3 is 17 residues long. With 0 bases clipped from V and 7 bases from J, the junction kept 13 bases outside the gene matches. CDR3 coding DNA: TGTGCCAGCAGTTACTCGGGTAGAGGACAGGGGTTCCGGGAGCAGTACTTC. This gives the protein CASSYSGRGQGFREQYF.

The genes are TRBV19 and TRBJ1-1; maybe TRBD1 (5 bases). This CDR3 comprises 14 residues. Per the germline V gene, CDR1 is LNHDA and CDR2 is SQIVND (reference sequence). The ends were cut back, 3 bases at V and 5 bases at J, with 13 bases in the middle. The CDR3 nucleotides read TGTGCCAGTAGTATCAGAGACAGTTGGACTGAAGCTTTCTTT. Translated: CASSIRDSWTEAFF.

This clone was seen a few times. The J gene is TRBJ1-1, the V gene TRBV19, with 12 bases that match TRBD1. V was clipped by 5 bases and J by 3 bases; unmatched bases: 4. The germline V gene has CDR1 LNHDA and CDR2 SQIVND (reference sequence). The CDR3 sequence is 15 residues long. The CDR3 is CASSLRDRGHTEAFF. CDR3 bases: TGTGCCAGTAGTCTCCGGGACAGGGGGCACACTGAAGCTTTCTTT. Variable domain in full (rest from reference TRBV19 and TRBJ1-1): DGGITQSPKYLFRKEGQNVTLSCEQNLNHDAMYWYRQDPGQGLRLIYYSQIVNDFQKGDIAEGYSVSREKKESFPLTVTSAQKNPTAFYLCASSLRDRGHTEAFFGQGTRLTVV.

For the CDR3, the DNA is TGCGCCAGCAGCTGGACGGGACGGATAAATGAAAAACTGTTTTTT. Protein: CASSWTGRINEKLFF. This chain uses TRBV5-1 with TRBJ1-4; TRBD1 is a possible D gene (5 bases). This CDR3 has 15 amino acids. Trimming took 3 bases from V and 5 from J, leaving 14 bases between them. Germline values: CDR1 SGHRS, CDR2 YFSETQ.

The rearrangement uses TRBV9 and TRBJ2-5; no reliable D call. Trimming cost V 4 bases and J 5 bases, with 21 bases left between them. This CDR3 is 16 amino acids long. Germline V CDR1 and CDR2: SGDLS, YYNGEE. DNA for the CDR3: TGTGCCAGCAGCCCCAACGTGGGTTCCCCGGAGGAGACCCAGTACTTC. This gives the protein CASSPNVGSPEETQYF.

The CDR3 region has the DNA TGTGCCAGCAGCGTATGGGGGACTAACGCTCAAGAGACCCAGTACTTC. Translated, it gives CASSVWGTNAQETQYF. This chain connects TRBV2 to TRBJ2-5, with 7 bases that match TRBD2. The J segment lost 2 bases and the V segment lost 6 bases, leaving 12 bases of the junction unmatched. This CDR3 has 16 amino acids. CDR1 and CDR2 (germline): SNHLY, FYNNEI.

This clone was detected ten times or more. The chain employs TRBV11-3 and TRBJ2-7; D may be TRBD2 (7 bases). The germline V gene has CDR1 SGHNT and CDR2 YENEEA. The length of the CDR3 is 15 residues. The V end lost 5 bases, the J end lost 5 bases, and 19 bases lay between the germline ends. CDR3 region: CASSPPRGGQHEQYF. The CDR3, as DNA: TGTGCCAGCAGCCCCCCAAGGGGGGGGCAACACGAGCAGTACTTC.

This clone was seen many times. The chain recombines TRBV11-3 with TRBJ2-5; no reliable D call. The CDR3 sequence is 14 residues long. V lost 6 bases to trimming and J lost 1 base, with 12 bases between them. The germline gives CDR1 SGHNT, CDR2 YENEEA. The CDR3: CASRPQRTQETQYF. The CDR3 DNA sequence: TGTGCCAGCAGGCCCCAGAGAACCCAAGAGACCCAGTACTTC.

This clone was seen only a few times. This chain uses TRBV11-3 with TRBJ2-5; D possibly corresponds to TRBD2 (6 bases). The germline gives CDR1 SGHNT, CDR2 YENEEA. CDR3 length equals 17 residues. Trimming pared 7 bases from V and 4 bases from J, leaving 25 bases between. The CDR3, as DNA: TGTGCCAGCACCCCCCTCGGTGGGTTGGGGGGAGGAGAGACCCAGTACTTC. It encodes CASTPLGGLGGGETQYF.

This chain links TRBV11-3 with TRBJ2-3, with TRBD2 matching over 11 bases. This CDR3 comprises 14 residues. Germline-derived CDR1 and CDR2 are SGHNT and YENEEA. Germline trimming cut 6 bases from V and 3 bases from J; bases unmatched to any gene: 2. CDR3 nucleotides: TGTGCCAGCAGACTAGCGGGGGAGACAGATACGCAGTATTTT. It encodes CASRLAGETDTQYF.

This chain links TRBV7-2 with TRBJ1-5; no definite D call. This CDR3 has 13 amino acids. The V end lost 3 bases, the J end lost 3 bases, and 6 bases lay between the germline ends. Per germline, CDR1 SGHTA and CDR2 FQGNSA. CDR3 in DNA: TGTGCCAGCAGCTTCAGTGACAATCAGCCCCAGCATTTT. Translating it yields CASSFSDNQPQHF.

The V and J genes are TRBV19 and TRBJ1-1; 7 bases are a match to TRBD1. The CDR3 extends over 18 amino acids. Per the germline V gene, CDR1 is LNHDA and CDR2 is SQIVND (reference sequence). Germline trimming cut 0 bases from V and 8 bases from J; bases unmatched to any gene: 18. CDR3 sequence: CASSIDEGRDSFLSEAFF. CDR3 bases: TGTGCCAGTAGTATAGATGAGGGGAGGGACAGCTTCCTTTCGGAAGCTTTCTTT.

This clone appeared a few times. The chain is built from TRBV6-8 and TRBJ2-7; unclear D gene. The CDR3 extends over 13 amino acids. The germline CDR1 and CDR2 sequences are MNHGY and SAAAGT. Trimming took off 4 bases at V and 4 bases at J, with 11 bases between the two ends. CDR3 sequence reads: CASSWTGGYEQYF. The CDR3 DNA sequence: TGTGCCAGCAGTTGGACCGGTGGGTACGAGCAGTACTTC.

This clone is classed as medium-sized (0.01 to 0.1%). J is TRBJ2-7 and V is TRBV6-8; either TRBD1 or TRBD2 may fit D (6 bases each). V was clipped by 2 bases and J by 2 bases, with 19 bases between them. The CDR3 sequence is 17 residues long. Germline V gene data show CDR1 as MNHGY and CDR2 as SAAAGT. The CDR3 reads CASSYGGTGAVAYEQYF. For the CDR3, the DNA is TGTGCCAGCAGTTACGGAGGTACGGGGGCGGTAGCCTACGAGCAGTACTTC.

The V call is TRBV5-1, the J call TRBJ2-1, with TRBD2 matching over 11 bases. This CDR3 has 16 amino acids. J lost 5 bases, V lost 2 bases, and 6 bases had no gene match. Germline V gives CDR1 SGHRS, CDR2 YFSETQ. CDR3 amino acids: CASSLLAGAGHNEQFF. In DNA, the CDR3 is TGCGCCAGCAGCTTACTAGCGGGGGCGGGGCACAATGAGCAGTTCTTC.

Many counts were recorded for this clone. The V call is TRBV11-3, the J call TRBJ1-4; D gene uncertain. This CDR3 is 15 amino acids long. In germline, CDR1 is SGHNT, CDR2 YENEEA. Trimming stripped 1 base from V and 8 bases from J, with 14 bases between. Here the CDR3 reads CASSLGFRDREKLFF. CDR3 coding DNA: TGTGCCAGCAGCTTAGGTTTCCGGGATAGGGAAAAACTGTTTTTT.